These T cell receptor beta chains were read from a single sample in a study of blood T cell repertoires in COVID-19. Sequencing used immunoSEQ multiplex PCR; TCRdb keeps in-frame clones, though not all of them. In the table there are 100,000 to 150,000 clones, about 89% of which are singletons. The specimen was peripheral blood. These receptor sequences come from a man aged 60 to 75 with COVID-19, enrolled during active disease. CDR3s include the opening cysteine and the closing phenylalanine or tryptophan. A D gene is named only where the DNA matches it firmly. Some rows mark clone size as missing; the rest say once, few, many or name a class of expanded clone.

cdr3_aa: CASSQGGGVTNEKLFF; cdr3_nt: TGTGCCAGCAGCCAAGGCGGGGGGGTTACTAATGAAAAACTGTTTTTT; v_call: TRBV4-2; j_call: TRBJ1-4; d_call: -; clone_size: once; cdr3_length: 16
cdr3_aa: CASSPRTGKGEQFF; cdr3_nt: TGTGCCAGCAGCCCCCGGACAGGGAAAGGTGAGCAGTTCTTC; v_call: TRBV11-2; j_call: TRBJ2-1; d_call: TRBD1; clone_size: -; cdr3_length: 14
cdr3_aa: CASSPSGDEQYF; cdr3_nt: TGTGCCAGCAGTCCCTCGGGGGACGAGCAGTACTTC; v_call: TRBV25-1; j_call: TRBJ2-7; d_call: -; clone_size: -; cdr3_length: 12
cdr3_aa: CASSLTPAGVRNEQFF; cdr3_nt: TGTGCCAGCAGCTTAACCCCCGCGGGGGTAAGGAATGAGCAGTTCTTC; v_call: TRBV7-3; j_call: TRBJ2-1; d_call: TRBD2; clone_size: -; cdr3_length: 16
cdr3_aa: CASRLSRGNEKLFF; cdr3_nt: TGTGCCAGTAGGCTAAGCCGCGGTAATGAAAAACTGTTTTTT; v_call: TRBV19; j_call: TRBJ1-4; d_call: -; clone_size: once; cdr3_length: 14
cdr3_aa: CASRESTEAFF; cdr3_nt: TGCGCCAGCCGGGAGTCCACTGAAGCTTTCTTT; v_call: TRBV5-1; j_call: TRBJ1-1; d_call: -; clone_size: -; cdr3_length: 11
cdr3_aa: CASSSRGRGTGNTIYF; cdr3_nt: TGTGCCAGCAGCTCGAGAGGGAGGGGGACTGGAAACACCATATATTTT; v_call: TRBV7-9; j_call: TRBJ1-3; d_call: -; clone_size: -; cdr3_length: 16
cdr3_aa: CASSLAGGSGNTIYF; cdr3_nt: TGTGCCAGCAGCTTGGCGGGGGGCTCTGGAAACACCATATATTTT; v_call: TRBV5-4; j_call: TRBJ1-3; d_call: -; clone_size: few; cdr3_length: 15
cdr3_aa: CASSQAIEQGIYGYTF; cdr3_nt: TGTGCCAGCAGCCAAGCAATCGAACAGGGGATCTATGGCTACACCTTC; v_call: TRBV3-1/TRBV3-2; j_call: TRBJ1-2; d_call: TRBD1; clone_size: -; cdr3_length: 16
cdr3_aa: CASSFRGREKLFF; cdr3_nt: TGTGCCAGCAGTTTCAGGGGGCGAGAAAAACTGTTTTTT; v_call: TRBV12-3/TRBV12-4; j_call: TRBJ1-4; d_call: TRBD1; clone_size: -; cdr3_length: 13
cdr3_aa: CATSRDPGRAGELFF; cdr3_nt: TGTGCCACCAGCAGAGACCCAGGGAGGGCCGGGGAGCTGTTTTTT; v_call: TRBV15; j_call: TRBJ2-2; d_call: TRBD2; clone_size: -; cdr3_length: 15
cdr3_aa: CSVEDLIGQGPYGYTF; cdr3_nt: TGCAGCGTTGAAGATCTTATTGGGCAGGGCCCCTATGGCTACACCTTC; v_call: TRBV29-1; j_call: TRBJ1-2; d_call: -; clone_size: -; cdr3_length: 16
cdr3_aa: CASSLSAGSSEQYF; cdr3_nt: TGCGCCAGCAGCTTGTCGGCAGGGTCTAGCGAGCAGTACTTC; v_call: TRBV5-1; j_call: TRBJ2-7; d_call: -; clone_size: -; cdr3_length: 14
cdr3_aa: CASSTRGRFERGYTF; cdr3_nt: TGTGCCAGCAGTACCAGGGGGCGCTTCGAGCGTGGCTACACCTTC; v_call: TRBV6-5; j_call: TRBJ1-2; d_call: TRBD1; clone_size: -; cdr3_length: 15
cdr3_aa: CASSQARGGAQAEAFF; cdr3_nt: TGCGCCAGCAGCCAGGCCCGTGGGGGGGCTCAAGCTGAAGCTTTCTTT; v_call: TRBV4-1; j_call: TRBJ1-1; d_call: -; clone_size: -; cdr3_length: 16
cdr3_aa: CAGQGANYGYTF; cdr3_nt: TGTGCTGGACAGGGCGCAAACTATGGCTACACCTTC; v_call: TRBV30; j_call: TRBJ1-2; d_call: TRBD1; clone_size: once; cdr3_length: 12
cdr3_aa: CASSYPPGTEAFF; cdr3_nt: TGTGCCAGCAGTTACCCCCCGGGCACTGAAGCTTTCTTT; v_call: TRBV6-5; j_call: TRBJ1-1; d_call: -; clone_size: few; cdr3_length: 13
cdr3_aa: CASSVGTVDVDYGYTF; cdr3_nt: TGTGCCAGCAGCGTTGGGACAGTAGATGTGGACTATGGCTACACCTTC; v_call: TRBV9; j_call: TRBJ1-2; d_call: TRBD1; clone_size: few; cdr3_length: 16
cdr3_aa: CASSPLGQNYGYTF; cdr3_nt: TGTGCCAGCAGCCCGCTCGGACAGAACTATGGCTACACCTTC; v_call: TRBV7-9; j_call: TRBJ1-2; d_call: -; clone_size: -; cdr3_length: 14
cdr3_aa: CASSDSRRQGWDEKLFF; cdr3_nt: TGTGCCAGCAGTGATTCCCGCCGACAGGGGTGGGATGAAAAACTGTTTTTT; v_call: TRBV25-1; j_call: TRBJ1-4; d_call: TRBD1; clone_size: -; cdr3_length: 17
cdr3_aa: CASSPTGTATGELFF; cdr3_nt: TGCGCCAGCAGCCCTACCGGGACAGCAACCGGGGAGCTGTTTTTT; v_call: TRBV5-1; j_call: TRBJ2-2; d_call: TRBD1; clone_size: -; cdr3_length: 15
cdr3_aa: CASSQTSGSTDTQYF; cdr3_nt: TGTGCCAGCAGCCAGACTAGCGGTAGCACAGATACGCAGTATTTT; v_call: TRBV7-3; j_call: TRBJ2-3; d_call: TRBD2; clone_size: -; cdr3_length: 15
cdr3_aa: CASAKTSGGPQTYEQYF; cdr3_nt: TGTGCCAGCGCGAAGACTAGCGGGGGGCCTCAGACCTACGAGCAGTACTTC; v_call: TRBV18; j_call: TRBJ2-7; d_call: TRBD2; clone_size: -; cdr3_length: 17
cdr3_aa: CASSPGRGNEKLFF; cdr3_nt: TGTGCCAGCAGCCCGGGAAGGGGGAATGAAAAACTGTTTTTT; v_call: TRBV5-5; j_call: TRBJ1-4; d_call: -; clone_size: -; cdr3_length: 14
cdr3_aa: CASSPSGGSRTEAFF; cdr3_nt: TGTGCCAGCAGCCCGAGTGGGGGCAGTAGGACTGAAGCTTTCTTT; v_call: TRBV28; j_call: TRBJ1-1; d_call: -; clone_size: -; cdr3_length: 15
cdr3_aa: CASSVARTGTGRETQYF; cdr3_nt: TGTGCCAGCAGCGTAGCTCGGACAGGGACGGGGCGAGAGACCCAGTACTTC; v_call: TRBV9; j_call: TRBJ2-5; d_call: TRBD1; clone_size: -; cdr3_length: 17
cdr3_aa: CASSLGQGREKLFF; cdr3_nt: TGTGCCAGCAGCTTGGGACAGGGGAGAGAAAAACTGTTTTTT; v_call: TRBV5-5; j_call: TRBJ1-4; d_call: TRBD1; clone_size: -; cdr3_length: 14
cdr3_aa: CASSQGLATDTQYF; cdr3_nt: TGTGCCAGCAGCCAGGGGCTGGCCACAGATACGCAGTATTTT; v_call: TRBV4-2; j_call: TRBJ2-3; d_call: -; clone_size: once; cdr3_length: 14
cdr3_aa: CAWGESTEAFF; cdr3_nt: TGTGCCTGGGGGGAGAGCACTGAAGCTTTCTTT; v_call: TRBV30; j_call: TRBJ1-1; d_call: -; clone_size: -; cdr3_length: 11
cdr3_aa: CAWSRNSGNTIYF; cdr3_nt: TGTGCCTGGAGCAGAAACTCTGGAAACACCATATATTTT; v_call: TRBV30; j_call: TRBJ1-3; d_call: -; clone_size: -; cdr3_length: 13
cdr3_aa: CSGRRGHEQYF; cdr3_nt: TGCAGCGGTCGAAGGGGGCACGAGCAGTACTTC; v_call: TRBV29-1; j_call: TRBJ2-7; d_call: TRBD1; clone_size: -; cdr3_length: 11
cdr3_aa: CASSFGQGNNQPQHF; cdr3_nt: TGTGCCAGCAGCTTCGGACAGGGCAACAATCAGCCCCAGCATTTT; v_call: TRBV7-2; j_call: TRBJ1-5; d_call: TRBD1; clone_size: -; cdr3_length: 15
cdr3_aa: CASSSTGLSGNTIYF; cdr3_nt: TGCGCCAGCAGCTCCACAGGGCTCTCTGGAAACACCATATATTTT; v_call: TRBV5-1; j_call: TRBJ1-3; d_call: -; clone_size: -; cdr3_length: 15
cdr3_aa: CASSSPEYRETQYF; cdr3_nt: TGTGCCAGCAGCTCGCCGGAGTACAGGGAGACCCAGTACTTC; v_call: TRBV7-9; j_call: TRBJ2-5; d_call: -; clone_size: -; cdr3_length: 14
cdr3_aa: CASSDMPGGANQPQHF; cdr3_nt: TGTGCCAGCAGTGACATGCCGGGGGGCGCGAATCAGCCCCAGCATTTT; v_call: TRBV6-1; j_call: TRBJ1-5; d_call: -; clone_size: -; cdr3_length: 16
cdr3_aa: CASSLAFGGAETQYF; cdr3_nt: TGCGCCAGCAGCTTGGCGTTCGGGGGTGCAGAGACCCAGTACTTC; v_call: TRBV5-1; j_call: TRBJ2-5; d_call: -; clone_size: -; cdr3_length: 15
cdr3_aa: CASSEQTYEQYF; cdr3_nt: TGTGCCAGCAGTGAACAGACCTACGAGCAGTACTTC; v_call: TRBV2; j_call: TRBJ2-7; d_call: -; clone_size: -; cdr3_length: 12
cdr3_aa: CASGVEDTGELFF; cdr3_nt: TGTGCCAGCGGGGTCGAGGACACCGGGGAGCTGTTTTTT; v_call: TRBV10-3; j_call: TRBJ2-2; d_call: -; clone_size: -; cdr3_length: 13
cdr3_aa: CASSWGSGGTRDTQYF; cdr3_nt: TGCGCCAGCAGCTGGGGGAGCGGGGGCACAAGGGATACGCAGTATTTT; v_call: TRBV5-1; j_call: TRBJ2-3; d_call: TRBD2; clone_size: -; cdr3_length: 16
cdr3_aa: CASTFLRQRGVEQYF; cdr3_nt: TGTGCCAGCACCTTTCTTCGGCAGCGGGGGGTCGAGCAGTACTTC; v_call: TRBV5-8; j_call: TRBJ2-7; d_call: TRBD2; clone_size: -; cdr3_length: 15
cdr3_aa: CATSDPRSGGDNEQFF; cdr3_nt: TGTGCCACCAGTGACCCCAGGAGCGGGGGGGACAATGAGCAGTTCTTC; v_call: TRBV24-1; j_call: TRBJ2-1; d_call: TRBD2; clone_size: -; cdr3_length: 16
cdr3_aa: CASSSGGGSEKLFF; cdr3_nt: TGTGCCAGCAGTTCAGGGGGCGGGAGTGAAAAACTGTTTTTT; v_call: TRBV6-5; j_call: TRBJ1-4; d_call: TRBD1; clone_size: -; cdr3_length: 14
cdr3_aa: CASSQGTRGDNQPQHF; cdr3_nt: TGCGCCAGCAGCCAAGGAACCAGGGGGGACAATCAGCCCCAGCATTTT; v_call: TRBV4-3; j_call: TRBJ1-5; d_call: TRBD1; clone_size: -; cdr3_length: 16
cdr3_aa: CASSNPTEQYF; cdr3_nt: TGTGCCAGCAGTAACCCGACAGAACAGTACTTC; v_call: TRBV6-6; j_call: TRBJ2-7; d_call: -; clone_size: -; cdr3_length: 11
cdr3_aa: CASSLQGGRLAGELFF; cdr3_nt: TGTGCCAGCAGCCTACAGGGAGGGAGGTTAGCCGGGGAGCTGTTTTTT; v_call: TRBV7-2; j_call: TRBJ2-2; d_call: -; clone_size: -; cdr3_length: 16
cdr3_aa: CAGRARLGPAGETQYF; cdr3_nt: TGTGCCGGCAGGGCAAGACTAGGCCCTGCGGGCGAGACCCAGTACTTC; v_call: TRBV27; j_call: TRBJ2-5; d_call: -; clone_size: -; cdr3_length: 16
cdr3_aa: CASRPQGLGLAGTGELFF; cdr3_nt: TGTGCCAGCAGGCCACAGGGTTTAGGACTAGCGGGGACCGGGGAGCTGTTTTTT; v_call: TRBV7-9; j_call: TRBJ2-2; d_call: TRBD2; clone_size: -; cdr3_length: 18
cdr3_aa: CASSPRLAGGYEQYF; cdr3_nt: TGCGCCAGCAGCCCCAGACTAGCGGGGGGGTACGAGCAGTACTTC; v_call: TRBV4-3; j_call: TRBJ2-7; d_call: TRBD2; clone_size: -; cdr3_length: 15
cdr3_aa: CASLAGINTGELFF; cdr3_nt: TGTGCCAGCCTAGCGGGAATTAACACCGGGGAGCTGTTTTTT; v_call: TRBV6-5; j_call: TRBJ2-2; d_call: TRBD2; clone_size: -; cdr3_length: 14
cdr3_aa: CASSQQRGPGEKLFF; cdr3_nt: TGTGCCAGCAGCCAGCAGCGGGGACCGGGTGAAAAACTGTTTTTT; v_call: TRBV3-1/TRBV3-2; j_call: TRBJ1-4; d_call: -; clone_size: -; cdr3_length: 15
cdr3_aa: CASSTGLAGNEQFF; cdr3_nt: TGTGCCAGCAGCACGGGACTAGCGGGTAATGAGCAGTTCTTC; v_call: TRBV7-7; j_call: TRBJ2-1; d_call: TRBD2; clone_size: -; cdr3_length: 14
cdr3_aa: CASSSVGRAEAFF; cdr3_nt: TGTGCCAGCAGCTCGGTGGGGAGGGCTGAAGCTTTCTTT; v_call: TRBV5-4; j_call: TRBJ1-1; d_call: -; clone_size: -; cdr3_length: 13
cdr3_aa: CASSPTTTGGSLGNTIYF; cdr3_nt: TGCGCCAGCAGCCCCACCACTACAGGGGGCTCCCTTGGAAACACCATATATTTT; v_call: TRBV4-1; j_call: TRBJ1-3; d_call: TRBD1; clone_size: -; cdr3_length: 18
cdr3_aa: CASSPWGGNQPQHF; cdr3_nt: TGTGCCAGCAGTCCTTGGGGGGGTAATCAGCCCCAGCATTTT; v_call: TRBV6-5; j_call: TRBJ1-5; d_call: -; clone_size: -; cdr3_length: 14
cdr3_aa: CAIAGQGPTSNQPQHF; cdr3_nt: TGTGCCATCGCAGGACAGGGGCCTACCAGCAATCAGCCCCAGCATTTT; v_call: TRBV10-3; j_call: TRBJ1-5; d_call: TRBD1; clone_size: -; cdr3_length: 16
cdr3_aa: CATSNGGTDTQYF; cdr3_nt: TGTGCCACCAGCAACGGAGGCACAGATACGCAGTATTTT; v_call: TRBV15; j_call: TRBJ2-3; d_call: -; clone_size: -; cdr3_length: 13
cdr3_aa: CASNLLAGQETQYF; cdr3_nt: TGTGCCAGCAATCTATTAGCGGGACAAGAGACCCAGTACTTC; v_call: TRBV28; j_call: TRBJ2-5; d_call: TRBD2; clone_size: -; cdr3_length: 14
cdr3_aa: CASKISGVNTEAFF; cdr3_nt: TGCGCCAGCAAGATCTCGGGGGTGAACACTGAAGCTTTCTTT; v_call: TRBV5-1; j_call: TRBJ1-1; d_call: -; clone_size: -; cdr3_length: 14
cdr3_aa: CASSLDLAGGRQFF; cdr3_nt: TGTGCCAGCAGCTTGGACCTAGCGGGGGGGCGGCAGTTCTTC; v_call: TRBV5-5; j_call: TRBJ2-1; d_call: TRBD2; clone_size: -; cdr3_length: 14
cdr3_aa: CASSPVSKKSNYGYTF; cdr3_nt: TGTGCCAGCTCACCAGTGAGCAAGAAGAGTAACTATGGCTACACCTTC; v_call: TRBV18; j_call: TRBJ1-2; d_call: -; clone_size: -; cdr3_length: 16